These 26 T cell receptor beta chains came from one sample sequenced in a study of T cells in tumors after PD-1 blockade. Data came from immunoSEQ multiplex PCR; TCRdb stores just in-frame clones and leaves some out. The data show 20,000 to 25,000 clones, around 80% seen once. This specimen consisted of PBMCs, obtained before anti-PD-1 treatment. The receptors were gathered from a human donor with basal cell carcinoma.

The rearrangement joins TRBV5-1 to TRBJ2-1; the match to TRBD1 covers 9 bases. This CDR3 has 17 residues. Per germline, CDR1 SGHRS and CDR2 YFSETQ. With V trimmed by 0 bases and J by 3 bases, 7 bases remained unmatched. CDR3 sequence reads: CASSLAPQGAGYNEQFF. In DNA form, the CDR3 reads TGCGCCAGCAGCTTGGCCCCACAGGGGGCCGGCTACAATGAGCAGTTCTTC.

The chain is built from TRBV4-2 and TRBJ1-2; TRBD1 agrees at 9 bases. The V and J ends lost 4 bases and 3 bases, in that order; junction bases with no gene match: 3. CDR1 is LGHNA, CDR2 YNFKEQ, per germline. The CDR3 runs 14 residues. CDR3 in amino acids: CASSPDRGHYGYTF. The CDR3 DNA sequence: TGTGCCAGCAGCCCGGACAGGGGTCACTATGGCTACACCTTC.

This clone showed up just once. V gene TRBV5-4 combines with J gene TRBJ2-7; TRBD1 matches at 10 bases. The CDR3 spans 15 residues. The ends lost 3 bases at V and 0 bases at J; junction bases unmatched: 3. Germline assignment: CDR1 SGHNT and CDR2 YYREEE (reference sequence). Here the CDR3 reads CASSSRTGGSYEQYF. DNA of the CDR3: TGTGCCAGCAGCTCTCGGACAGGGGGCTCCTACGAGCAGTACTTC.

The V gene is TRBV30, the J gene TRBJ1-1, with no clear D. Germline values: CDR1 GTSNPN, CDR2 SVGIG (reference sequence). The length of the CDR3 is 13 residues. CDR3 DNA sequence: TGTATGTCTGTCAGGTCAATGAACACTGAAGCTTTCTTT. Amino acid sequence: CMSVRSMNTEAFF.

This clone was recorded only once. The rearrangement joins TRBV19 to TRBJ1-1; tentative D call: TRBD1 (6 bases). Per the germline V gene, CDR1 is LNHDA and CDR2 is SQIVND (reference sequence). This CDR3 is 12 amino acids long. V lost 8 bases, J lost 5 bases, and 12 bases lay in between. CDR3 residues: CASGGVGTEAFF. The CDR3 DNA reads TGTGCCAGTGGGGGCGTCGGTACTGAAGCTTTCTTT.

This rearrangement joins TRBV12-5 to TRBJ2-5, with D possibly TRBD2 on 6 matching bases. Germline CDR1 reads LGHNT; CDR2 reads FRNRAP. The CDR3 has 17 amino acids. Trimming cost V 6 bases and J 1 base, with 21 bases left between them. The CDR3 sequence is CASGYSQQRATQETQYF. CDR3 nucleotide sequence: TGTGCTAGTGGATATTCCCAACAGCGGGCAACCCAAGAGACCCAGTACTTC.

By share, this clone ranks as medium-sized (0.01 to 0.1%). J is TRBJ1-2 and V is TRBV4-1; a possible D gene is TRBD1 (5 bases). The CDR3 is made up of 15 amino acids. Trimming cost V 0 bases and J 3 bases, with 11 bases left between them. The germline V gene has CDR1 MGHRA and CDR2 YSYEKL. The CDR3 DNA reads as TGCGCCAGCAGCCAAGATCCAGGGTTGGACTATGGCTACACCTTC. It codes for CASSQDPGLDYGYTF.

The chain is built from TRBV7-2 and TRBJ2-3; D call uncertain. This CDR3 has 14 amino acids. Germline CDR1 is SGHTA and CDR2 is FQGNSA. V was shortened by 11 bases and J by 2 bases, with 17 bases between the two germline ends. CDR3 bases: TGTGCCGCCACGGGCAGGCAGCCCACAGATACGCAGTATTTT. Amino acid sequence: CAATGRQPTDTQYF.

The chain joins TRBV30 to TRBJ2-1, with no clear D. CDR3 length equals 11 residues. Trimming shortened V by 0 bases and J by 14 bases, and 11 bases separated the two germline ends. Germline lookup yields CDR1 GTSNPN and CDR2 SVGIG (reference sequence). In DNA, the CDR3 is TGTGCCTGGAGTGTACGGGCGAGAGAGTTCTTC. It translates to CAWSVRAREFF.

This clone was seen more than once but under ten times. The chain recombines TRBV14 with TRBJ1-6, with unresolved D. Germline CDR1 is SGHDN and CDR2 is FVKESK. The CDR3 totals 13 residues. With 0 bases removed from V and 10 bases from J, the gap between germline ends came to 7 bases. For the CDR3, the DNA is TGTGCCAGCAGCCAAGACCTGCGATCACCCCTCCACTTT. This sequence encodes CASSQDLRSPLHF.

The chain recombines TRBV30 with TRBJ2-3; TRBD2 agrees at 11 bases. CDR3 length: 18 residues. Trimming at V came to 0 bases and at J to 2 bases, leaving 10 bases not matched to a gene. From germline, CDR1 is GTSNPN and CDR2 SVGIG (reference sequence). The CDR3 bases are TGTGCCTGGAGTGTAGACTGGTCGGGACTAGCGGCCACAGATACGCAGTATTTT. Its protein is CAWSVDWSGLAATDTQYF.

The J gene is TRBJ2-3, the V gene TRBV2, with a possible D match to TRBD1 (5 bases). Germline CDR1 is SNHLY and CDR2 is FYNNEI. Trimming stripped 5 bases from V and 5 bases from J, with 14 bases between. This CDR3 contains 14 residues. CDR3 amino acids: CASSFSGQGDTQYF. The CDR3 nucleotides read TGTGCCAGCAGTTTTTCTGGGCAGGGAGATACGCAGTATTTT.

V usage is TRBV25-1 and J usage is TRBJ2-3; TRBD2 aligns across 8 bases. The CDR3 consists of 15 residues. Germline V gives CDR1 MGHDK, CDR2 SYGVNS. V lost 9 bases to trimming and J lost 1 base; unmatched junction nucleotides: 9. The CDR3 spells CASNGGGSRTDTQYF. Written as DNA, the CDR3 is TGTGCCAGTAACGGGGGGGGGAGTCGCACAGATACGCAGTATTTT.

This chain joins TRBV4-3 and TRBJ1-2; TRBD1 matches 8 bases. The V gene's germline CDR1 is LGHNA and CDR2 YSLEER. Germline trimming cut 1 base from V and 4 bases from J; bases unmatched to any gene: 5. This CDR3 contains 15 residues. This CDR3 is CASSQAQGDSYGYTF. The DNA of the CDR3 is TGCGCCAGCAGCCAAGCACAGGGGGACTCCTATGGCTACACCTTC.

This clone was seen only a few times. The junction shows a germline mismatch at one end, possibly a read error. The chain uses TRBV3-1 (or the pseudogene TRBV3-2) and TRBJ2-1; D might be TRBD1 (6 bases). Germline CDR1 is LGHDT and CDR2 is YNNKEL (reference sequence). The length of the CDR3 is 14 residues. The CDR3 reads CASTQDAGANEQFF. For the CDR3, the DNA is TGTGCCAGCACCCAAGATGCAGGGGCCAATGAGCAGTTCTTC.

The chain joins TRBV19 to TRBJ2-7; no clear D gene. The CDR3 is 14 residues long. The V end was cut by 5 bases, the J end by 3 bases, with 14 bases between. Germline CDR1 reads LNHDA; CDR2 reads SQIVND (reference sequence). This chain's CDR3 is CASSAGPAVYEQYF. The CDR3 DNA follows: TGTGCCAGTAGTGCCGGACCGGCGGTCTACGAGCAGTACTTC.

This rearrangement joins TRBV7-3 to TRBJ2-2, with TRBD2 as a possible D gene (6 bases). This CDR3 comprises 16 residues. CDR1 and CDR2 from the germline V gene are SGHTA and FQGTGA. V was pared by 1 base and J by 0 bases, with 9 bases between. CDR3 in DNA: TGTGCCAGCAGCTTAAATCCGGGGGCGAACACCGGGGAGCTGTTTTTT. This sequence encodes CASSLNPGANTGELFF. Full variable domain (outside the CDR3, taken from reference TRBV7-3 and TRBJ2-2): GAGVSQTPSNKVTEKGKYVELRCDPISGHTALYWYRQSLGQGPEFLIYFQGTGAADDSGLPNDRFFAVRPEGSVSTLKIQRTERGDSAVYLCASSLNPGANTGELFFGEGSRLTVL.

The genes are TRBV6-5 and TRBJ1-4; 8 bases fit TRBD1. The CDR3 is 14 residues long. The V gene end was trimmed by 6 bases and the J gene end by 5 bases; junction bases not matched to a gene: 5. Germline CDR1 and CDR2: MNHEY and SVGAGI. The CDR3 DNA reads TGTGCCAGCAGCGACAGGGGAGGGAATGAAAAACTGTTTTTT. Its translation: CASSDRGGNEKLFF.

The V call is TRBV5-5, the J call TRBJ2-7, with a possible D match to TRBD1 (6 bases). This CDR3 has 13 amino acids. The germline V gene encodes CDR1 SGHKS and CDR2 YYEKEE (reference sequence). The V and J ends lost 1 base and 6 bases respectively, with 11 bases between them. The CDR3 region is CASSLPQGSEQYF. In DNA form, the CDR3 reads TGTGCCAGCAGCTTGCCCCAGGGGAGCGAGCAGTACTTC.

The J gene is TRBJ2-1, the V gene TRBV7-9; D not certain. V gave up 7 bases and J gave up 9 bases, with 22 bases separating them. Germline CDR1 and CDR2: SEHNR and FQNEAQ (reference sequence). The CDR3 totals 15 residues. CDR3 coding DNA: TGTGCCAGCATCCCGGAGACTTCGGCTATCTTTGAGCAGTTCTTC. Translating it yields CASIPETSAIFEQFF.

The genes are TRBV7-9 and TRBJ2-1; 8 positions agree with TRBD2. Germline CDR1 and CDR2: SEHNR and FQNEAQ (reference sequence). This CDR3 region has 14 residues. V lost 3 bases to trimming and J lost 5 bases; unmatched junction nucleotides: 3. CDR3 region: CASSLLAGHNEQFF. For the CDR3, the DNA is TGTGCCAGCAGCTTGCTAGCGGGCCACAATGAGCAGTTCTTC.

This rearrangement joins TRBV7-9 to TRBJ2-1; D may be TRBD1 or TRBD2 (5 bases each). With 7 bases removed from V and 2 bases from J, the gap between germline ends came to 15 bases. The germline V gene has CDR1 SEHNR and CDR2 FQNEAQ (reference sequence). This CDR3 is built from 15 residues. The CDR3 nucleotides read TGTGCCAGCAAGCGACGGGGACGGACCTACAATGAGCAGTTCTTC. Amino acid sequence: CASKRRGRTYNEQFF.

The rearrangement joins TRBV5-1 to TRBJ2-1; D is possibly TRBD1 or TRBD2 (5 bases each). This CDR3 spans 15 amino acids. Germline CDR1 is SGHRS and CDR2 is YFSETQ. V lost 2 bases and J 4 bases, leaving 13 bases between the germline ends. This chain's CDR3 is CASSFGAEGYNEQFF. The CDR3 DNA reads as TGCGCCAGCAGCTTTGGAGCCGAGGGGTACAATGAGCAGTTCTTC.

The genes are TRBV7-2 and TRBJ2-2; D uncertain. V lost 0 bases, J lost 5 bases, and 22 bases lay in between. The germline gives CDR1 SGHTA, CDR2 FQGNSA. This CDR3 has 19 amino acids. CDR3 DNA sequence: TGTGCCAGCAGCTTAGCGCAACCCACGCCGGATGAAGGGACCGGGGAGCTGTTTTTT. It is translated as CASSLAQPTPDEGTGELFF.

This chain uses TRBV7-9 with TRBJ1-5; TRBD1 might be the D (5 bases). The V end lost 1 base, the J end lost 2 bases, and 9 bases lay between the germline ends. The germline gives CDR1 SEHNR, CDR2 FQNEAQ (reference sequence). The length of the CDR3 is 15 residues. The CDR3 nucleotides are TGTGCCAGCAGCTTAGACTGGGGGGGCAATCAGCCCCAGCATTTT. It codes for CASSLDWGGNQPQHF.

The rearrangement links TRBV6-6 to TRBJ2-3, with D possibly TRBD2 on 6 matching bases. CDR1 and CDR2 (germline): MNHNY, SVGAGI (reference sequence). V was cut by 6 bases and J by 2 bases, with 12 bases left in between. This CDR3 has 14 residues. The CDR3, as DNA: TGTGCCAGCAGGATTAGCGGCTACACAGATACGCAGTATTTT. It codes for CASRISGYTDTQYF.